These 21 T cell receptor beta chains were all obtained from the same sample, sequenced in a study of cytomegalovirus exposure and HLA in healthy donors. It was with 60 Vbeta and 13 Jbeta primers that the PCR ran. The assay was immunoSEQ multiplex PCR, and TCRdb's table has in-frame clones only and misses some. The table records tens of thousands of clones, approximately 69% of them present only once. Sequencing input: PBMCs. All receptors come from a woman aged 50 to 60 in good health and CMV-seropositive.

This chain uses TRBV6-1 with TRBJ2-1; 12 nucleotides align to TRBD2. This CDR3 is built from 15 residues. The V gene's germline CDR1 is MNHNS and CDR2 SASEGT. The J segment lost 5 bases and the V segment lost 8 bases, leaving 7 bases of the junction unmatched. The CDR3: CASSVGLAGNNEQFF. CDR3 nucleotide sequence: TGTGCCAGCTCAGTTGGACTAGCGGGGAACAATGAGCAGTTCTTC.

This clone was recorded once. This chain connects TRBV5-1 to TRBJ2-5; 15 nucleotides agree with TRBD2. The length of the CDR3 is 15 residues. Trimming removed 2 bases from V and 5 bases from J; junction bases left unmatched: 1. Germline V lookup: CDR1 SGHRS, CDR2 YFSETQ. CDR3 amino acids: CASSFGTSGGETQYF. The CDR3 DNA reads as TGCGCCAGCAGCTTCGGGACTAGCGGGGGGGAGACCCAGTACTTC. Drawing the rest from reference TRBV5-1 and TRBJ2-5, the complete variable domain is KAGVTQTPRYLIKTRGQQVTLSCSPISGHRSVSWYQQTPGQGLQFLFEYFSETQRNKGNFPGRFSGRQFSNSRSEMNVSTLELGDSALYLCASSFGTSGGETQYFGPGTRLLVL.

The gene calls are TRBV9 and TRBJ1-2, with TRBD1 matching 9 bases. Germline V lookup: CDR1 SGDLS, CDR2 YYNGEE. This CDR3 contains 14 residues. J was trimmed by 5 bases and V by 0 bases; bases with no gene match: 2. The chain's CDR3 is CASSVDGTGYGYTF. DNA of the CDR3: TGTGCCAGCAGCGTAGATGGGACAGGGTATGGCTACACCTTC.

This sequence joins TRBV7-9 and TRBJ1-1; D is perhaps TRBD1 (5 bases). The CDR3 runs to 15 residues. The germline gives CDR1 SEHNR, CDR2 FQNEAQ (reference sequence). Trimming took 5 bases from V and 5 from J, leaving 18 bases between them. The CDR3 sequence is CASSPSGGRETEAFF. The CDR3, as DNA: TGTGCCAGCAGCCCCTCCGGGGGGAGGGAAACTGAAGCTTTCTTT.

This chain joins TRBV9 and TRBJ1-3; possibly TRBD1 for D (5 bases). Per germline, CDR1 SGDLS and CDR2 YYNGEE. Trimming removed 0 bases at V and 3 bases at J, with 19 bases between. This CDR3 contains 18 residues. CDR3 residues: CASSVGVRATGGGNTIYF. DNA for the CDR3: TGTGCCAGCAGCGTAGGGGTCAGGGCAACGGGAGGTGGAAACACCATATATTTT.

This chain uses TRBV19 with TRBJ1-6; the match to TRBD1 covers 11 bases. The CDR3 contains 16 residues. J lost 9 bases, V lost 5 bases, and 9 bases had no gene match. Germline-derived CDR1 and CDR2 are LNHDA and SQIVND (reference sequence). CDR3 in DNA: TGTGCCAGTAGTCTTTCTTACGGGACAGGGGGTTCACCCCTCCACTTT. As protein: CASSLSYGTGGSPLHF.

V and J are TRBV11-3 and TRBJ2-7; a possible D gene is TRBD2 (6 bases). The CDR3 loop spans 13 amino acids. Germline-derived CDR1 and CDR2 are SGHNT and YENEEA. The V end was cut by 5 bases, the J end by 7 bases, with 15 bases between. CDR3 region: CASSLRPAGEQYF. As DNA, the CDR3 is TGTGCCAGCAGCCTCCGTCCCGCGGGGGAGCAGTACTTC.

The rearrangement uses TRBV15 and TRBJ1-2, with D possibly matching TRBD1 (5 bases). Trimming took 1 base from V and 9 from J, leaving 15 bases between them. Per the germline V gene, CDR1 is LNHNV and CDR2 is YYDKDF (reference sequence). CDR3 length equals 14 residues. The CDR3: CATSRGGDDGSYTF. CDR3 DNA: TGTGCCACCAGCAGAGGGGGGGACGACGGAAGCTACACCTTC. Supplemented by reference TRBV15 and TRBJ1-2, the full variable domain reads DAMVIQNPRYQVTQFGKPVTLSCSQTLNHNVMYWYQQKSSQAPKLLFHYYDKDFNNEADTPDNFQSRRPNTSFCFLDIRSPGLGDTAMYLCATSRGGDDGSYTFGSGTRLTVV.

The V and J genes are TRBV5-1 and TRBJ1-4, with 7 bases lining up with TRBD1. The V segment lost 4 bases and the J segment 8 bases; nucleotides outside the gene matches: 8. The germline CDR1 and CDR2 sequences are SGHRS and YFSETQ. The length of the CDR3 is 14 residues. The CDR3: CASSLDRPAEKLFF. The CDR3 DNA follows: TGCGCCAGCAGCCTGGACAGGCCGGCCGAAAAACTGTTTTTT.

The genes are TRBV4-2 and TRBJ2-7; 7 bases match TRBD2. The CDR3 runs 15 residues. The germline CDR1 and CDR2 sequences are LGHNA and YNFKEQ. The ends lost 0 bases at V and 5 bases at J; junction bases unmatched: 7. CDR3 sequence: CASSQESGAGDEQYF. CDR3 in DNA: TGTGCCAGCAGCCAAGAGTCCGGGGCGGGGGACGAGCAGTACTTC.

The chain is built from TRBV5-1 and TRBJ2-7; D might be TRBD1 (7 bases). The germline gives CDR1 SGHRS, CDR2 YFSETQ. V lost 1 base and J 6 bases, leaving 11 bases between the germline ends. The CDR3 contains 13 residues. The CDR3 loop reads CASSLYQGGEQYF. DNA of the CDR3: TGCGCCAGCAGCTTGTACCAGGGGGGCGAGCAGTACTTC.

The genes are TRBV10-1 and TRBJ2-3, with 8 bases that match TRBD2. J lost 2 bases, V lost 4 bases, and 2 bases had no gene match. CDR1 is WNHNN, CDR2 SYGVQD, per germline (reference sequence). The CDR3 totals 14 residues. CDR3 nucleotide sequence: TGCGCCAGCAGTGTTGGACTAGCCACAGATACGCAGTATTTT. It codes for CASSVGLATDTQYF.

V is TRBV9 and J is TRBJ1-4; D gene ambiguous. V lost 3 bases and J 0 bases, leaving 9 bases between the germline ends. The CDR3 length is 15 residues. The germline gives CDR1 SGDLS, CDR2 YYNGEE. CDR3 residues: CASSARDSTNEKLFF. The CDR3 nucleotides are TGTGCCAGCAGCGCAAGAGACTCAACTAATGAAAAACTGTTTTTT.

The chain links TRBV5-4 to TRBJ1-6; a possible D gene is TRBD1 (6 bases). The CDR3 runs 14 residues. V lost 4 bases and J 6 bases, leaving 11 bases between the germline ends. CDR1 SGHNT and CDR2 YYREEE come from the germline V gene (reference sequence). CDR3 DNA: TGTGCCAGCAGCACTGAACAGGGTAATTCACCCCTCCACTTT. It is translated as CASSTEQGNSPLHF.

About this clone itself: The junction does not match germline at one end; this may be a read error. This chain uses TRBV6-5 with TRBJ1-4, with TRBD1 matching 8 bases. The length of the CDR3 is 15 residues. Germline CDR1 reads MNHEY; CDR2 reads SVGAGI. CDR3 sequence: CARSYSRQGNEKLFF. The CDR3 DNA sequence: TGTGCCCGCAGTTACTCGCGACAGGGGAATGAAAAACTGTTTTTT.

This clone appeared once. The chain employs TRBV7-2 and TRBJ1-2; D unclear. The CDR3 is 13 amino acids. The V end was cut by 1 base, the J end by 2 bases, with 5 bases between. Germline V lookup: CDR1 SGHTA, CDR2 FQGNSA. CDR3 coding DNA: TGTGCCAGCAGCTTAGTACAGAACTATGGCTACACCTTC. It encodes CASSLVQNYGYTF.

The chain couples TRBV5-1 to TRBJ2-5; the match to TRBD2 covers 11 bases. The CDR3 contains 15 residues. V trimming: 2 bases; J trimming: 2 bases; junction bases outside the gene matches: 2. The germline V gene has CDR1 SGHRS and CDR2 YFSETQ. The CDR3 loop is CASSFPSGGQETQYF. For the CDR3, the DNA is TGCGCCAGCAGCTTCCCTAGCGGGGGGCAAGAGACCCAGTACTTC.

This clone was detected only a few times. The chain employs TRBV28 and TRBJ2-1; a possible D gene is TRBD1 (6 bases). Germline CDR1 is MDHEN and CDR2 is SYDVKM. The CDR3 loop spans 13 amino acids. V was cut by 4 bases and J by 2 bases, with 6 bases left in between. The CDR3 bases are TGTGCCAGCAGTTCAGGGGCCTACAATGAGCAGTTCTTC. As protein: CASSSGAYNEQFF.

The chain carries TRBV5-1 and TRBJ1-1; 12 nucleotides match TRBD1. V gave up 5 bases and J gave up 7 bases; unmatched junction bases: 3. Germline CDR1 and CDR2: SGHRS and YFSETQ. This CDR3 is 13 amino acids long. As DNA, the CDR3 is TGCGCCAGCAGGGGACAGGGGGCCAATGAAGCTTTCTTT. This gives the protein CASRGQGANEAFF.

This clone was picked up a small number of times. This rearrangement joins TRBV9 to TRBJ1-1; possible D gene TRBD1, 5 bases. This CDR3 has 15 residues. CDR1 and CDR2 (germline): SGDLS, YYNGEE. With 4 bases removed from V and 11 bases from J, the gap between germline ends came to 24 bases. The CDR3 here is CASSPLHEGDSAAFF. For the CDR3, the DNA is TGTGCCAGCAGCCCCCTCCATGAAGGGGATTCGGCCGCTTTCTTT.

This clone has only a few counts. The chain joins TRBV7-9 to TRBJ1-1; 10 nucleotides line up with TRBD1. CDR3 length: 15 amino acids. V was pared by 2 bases and J by 4 bases, with 4 bases of the junction left unmatched. In germline, CDR1 is SEHNR, CDR2 FQNEAQ (reference sequence). CDR3 residues: CASSLPGTGVTEAFF. Written as DNA, the CDR3 is TGTGCCAGCAGCTTACCGGGGACAGGGGTCACTGAAGCTTTCTTT.